This T cell receptor (beta chain) was identified in a study of regulatory T cells in long-lasting Graves disease. This CDR3 comprises 14 residues. Germline values: CDR1 LGHDT, CDR2 YNNKEL (reference sequence). V shed 5 bases and J shed 4 bases, with 9 bases lying between them. Of note for this clonotype: Its antigen remains unknown.

The time point was: persistent/refractory GD, antithyroid drugs over 5 years with positive TRAb. Construction of the TCR library relied on RNA isolated from PBMCs. Assembly of TCR beta libraries relied on iRepertoire HTBI primers together with Arm-PCR of CDR3 regions. TCRdb fed the multiplex PCR reads into MiXCR, producing one record per CDR3 protein. The repertoire includes 400,000 to 500,000 distinct CDR3 sequences, roughly 20% of them detected once, and less than 9% sits in the top ten. The study's findings and limits: Not thyroid tissue but only peripheral blood was studied.

This TCR came from a female donor with Graves disease. The chain has TRBV3-1 and TRBJ2-6, with TRBD2 as a possible D gene (6 bases). Sequencing used peripheral blood mononuclear cells (PBMCs), obtained when the disease was refractory, from a patient treated with antithyroid drugs. Written as DNA, the CDR3 is TGTGCCAGCAGCAATGCGGGAGGGGCCAACGTCCTGACTTTC. It yields the protein CASSNAGGANVLTF.